The 16 T cell receptor beta chains presented below share a single source sample, sequenced in a study of neurological immune-mediated disorders (dated by TCRdb to between 2018 and 2020). The library was made by 5' RACE. The instrument was an Illumina HiSeq 2500. The raw public data were reprocessed by TCRdb itself: fastp quality trimming at Q25, MiXCR clonotype calling, in-frame beta chains only. Rows are unified per CDR3 protein, each entry keeping the most common DNA and genes. The sample includes roughly 60,000 distinct CDR3 sequences, with around 5% observed a single time. Together, the top ten hold roughly 3.2% of the sample. The sample comprised PBMCs. The source of these receptors is a woman aged 45 to 65 with multiple sclerosis.

This clonotype was observed at least ten times. V gene TRBV24-1 combines with J gene TRBJ2-3; no clear D. CDR1 KGHDR and CDR2 SFDVKD come from the germline V gene. The CDR3 consists of 16 residues. Trimming pared 3 bases from V and 0 bases from J, leaving 12 bases between. CDR3: CATSDPGVSSTDTQYF. The CDR3 DNA is TGTGCCACCAGTGATCCTGGAGTATCTAGCACAGATACGCAGTATTTT.

This clonotype came up many times. The rearrangement uses TRBV25-1 and TRBJ2-2; D gene uncertain. This CDR3 has 11 amino acids. Germline CDR1 and CDR2: MGHDK and SYGVNS. Trimming left V 7 bases short and J 8 bases short, with 8 bases between. The CDR3 DNA follows: TGTGCCAGCACGGGTGGGGGGGAGCTGTTTTTT. It specifies CASTGGGELFF.

This clonotype was observed at least ten times. The J gene is TRBJ2-3, the V gene TRBV5-6, with a tentative D call TRBD2 (5 bases). The CDR3 is 13 residues long. The ends were cut back, 4 bases at V and 10 bases at J, with 16 bases in the middle. Germline CDR1 is SGHDT and CDR2 is YYEEEE. The CDR3 region has the DNA TGTGCCAGCAGCATCGGACTGGCGGGTTCGCAGTATTTT. It encodes CASSIGLAGSQYF.

This clonotype was detected many times. The rearrangement uses TRBV20-1 and TRBJ2-7; 10 positions match TRBD2. Looked up from germline, CDR1 is DFQATT and CDR2 is SNEGSKA (reference sequence). There are 14 residues in the CDR3. V lost 6 bases, J lost 3 bases, and 8 bases stayed unmatched. The CDR3 loop is CSATGTSDFYEQYF. The CDR3 DNA sequence: TGCAGTGCAACCGGGACTAGCGATTTCTACGAGCAGTACTTC.

This clonotype was seen at least ten times. The chain joins TRBV29-1 to TRBJ2-5, with D perhaps TRBD1 or TRBD2 (7 bases each). There are 16 residues in the CDR3. The V gene lost 6 bases and the J gene lost 5 bases, with 25 bases spanning the gap. Looked up from germline, CDR1 is SQVTM and CDR2 is ANQGSEA. The CDR3 region is CSVVGQVRAGLETQYF. DNA for the CDR3: TGCAGCGTGGTTGGACAGGTCCGAGCGGGGCTGGAGACCCAGTACTTC.

In its sample, this clonotype was seen many times. V and J are TRBV12-3 or TRBV12-4 and TRBJ2-7; TRBD1 aligns across 7 bases. The V and J ends lost 8 bases and 5 bases, in that order; junction bases with no gene match: 3. The CDR3 spans 11 residues. The CDR3 loop reads CASSRGNEQYF. The CDR3, as DNA: TGTGCCAGCTCCAGGGGGAACGAGCAGTACTTC.

This clonotype was found many times. This chain connects TRBV5-6 to TRBJ1-5; tentative D call: TRBD1 (5 bases). V was shortened by 5 bases and J by 7 bases, with 16 bases between the two germline ends. The CDR3 loop spans 14 amino acids. CDR1 and CDR2 from the germline V gene are SGHDT and YYEEEE. CDR3 amino acids: CASSLRRRGQPQHF. In DNA, the CDR3 is TGTGCCAGCAGTCTACGAAGGCGGGGCCAGCCCCAGCATTTT. Supplemented by reference TRBV5-6 and TRBJ1-5, the full variable domain reads DAGVTQSPTHLIKTRGQQVTLRCSPKSGHDTVSWYQQALGQGPQFIFQYYEEEERQRGNFPDRFSGHQFPNYSSELNVNALLLGDSALYLCASSLRRRGQPQHFGDGTRLSIL.

This clonotype was recorded many times. The chain couples TRBV7-2 to TRBJ2-2, with D unclear. With 5 bases removed from V and 5 bases from J, the gap between germline ends came to 18 bases. This CDR3 spans 16 amino acids. Germline CDR1 SGHTA, CDR2 FQGNSA. The CDR3 is CASSRLLWTGTGELFF. The CDR3 nucleotides are TGTGCCAGCAGCCGACTGCTCTGGACCGGGACCGGGGAGCTGTTTTTT.

Only a few counts were recorded for this clonotype. The chain has TRBV15 and TRBJ1-5; possibly TRBD1 for D (5 bases). The CDR3 is made up of 16 amino acids. Trimming shortened V by 5 bases and J by 0 bases, and 14 bases separated the two germline ends. Per germline, CDR1 LNHNV and CDR2 YYDKDF (reference sequence). The CDR3 reads CATSEGEAYSNQPQHF. CDR3 sequence (DNA): TGTGCCACCAGCGAAGGGGAAGCTTATAGCAATCAGCCCCAGCATTTT.

There are many counts of this clonotype. This sequence joins TRBV5-6 and TRBJ2-3; no reliable D call. Per germline, CDR1 SGHDT and CDR2 YYEEEE. Trimming stripped 1 base from V and 0 bases from J, with 12 bases between. The CDR3 length is 16 residues. DNA for the CDR3: TGTGCCAGCAGCTTGTTCGACGGGCCTAGCACAGATACGCAGTATTTT. Residues: CASSLFDGPSTDTQYF. Full variable domain (outside the CDR3, taken from reference TRBV5-6 and TRBJ2-3): DAGVTQSPTHLIKTRGQQVTLRCSPKSGHDTVSWYQQALGQGPQFIFQYYEEEERQRGNFPDRFSGHQFPNYSSELNVNALLLGDSALYLCASSLFDGPSTDTQYFGPGTRLTVL.

This clonotype came up many times. The V gene is TRBV4-3, the J gene TRBJ1-5; weak D call: TRBD1 (6 bases). V lost 0 bases, J lost 3 bases, and 12 bases lay in between. This CDR3 has 16 residues. Germline V gives CDR1 LGHNA, CDR2 YSLEER. CDR3 sequence (DNA): TGCGCCAGCAGCCAAGATTACAGGGTCAACAATCAGCCCCAGCATTTT. This gives the protein CASSQDYRVNNQPQHF.

This clonotype was counted at least ten times. The rearrangement uses TRBV5-1 and TRBJ1-1; no firm D call. The germline V gene encodes CDR1 SGHRS and CDR2 YFSETQ. The CDR3 spans 15 residues. The V end lost 0 bases, the J end lost 6 bases, and 15 bases lay between the germline ends. The CDR3: CASSLVGSAYAEAFF. The CDR3 DNA reads as TGCGCCAGCAGCTTGGTCGGCAGTGCTTACGCTGAAGCTTTCTTT.

This clonotype was seen at least ten times. The chain links TRBV7-6 to TRBJ2-3; a possible D gene is TRBD2 (7 bases). Trimming shortened V by 0 bases and J by 5 bases, and 9 bases separated the two germline ends. Per germline, CDR1 SGHVS and CDR2 FNYEAQ. The CDR3 consists of 14 residues. CDR3 bases: TGTGCCAGCAGCTTAGCGGGGGGGCAAGATACGCAGTATTTT. Translating it yields CASSLAGGQDTQYF. The variable domain in full, completed from reference TRBV7-6 and TRBJ2-3, reads GAGVSQSPRYKVTKRGQDVALRCDPISGHVSLYWYRQALGQGPEFLTYFNYEAQQDKSGLPNDRFSAERPEGSISTLTIQRTEQRDSAMYRCASSLAGGQDTQYFGPGTRLTVL.

This clonotype was counted at least ten times. The chain joins TRBV11-1 to TRBJ2-1; D is uncertain. Germline V lookup: CDR1 SGHAT, CDR2 FQDESV (reference sequence). V was pared by 2 bases and J by 7 bases, with 9 bases between. The CDR3 length is 13 residues. CDR3 DNA: TGTGCCAGCAGCTTAAACGGCCCGAATGAGCAGTTCTTC. Its translation: CASSLNGPNEQFF.

CDR3 amino acids: CASSRGRSTDTQYF. The DNA of the CDR3 is TGTGCCAGCTCACGGGGGCGTAGCACAGATACGCAGTATTTT. This chain connects TRBV9 to TRBJ2-3; possibly TRBD1 or TRBD2 for D (6 bases each). CDR3 length: 14 residues. Per germline, CDR1 SGDLS and CDR2 YYNGEE. V dropped 7 bases and J dropped 0 bases, with 12 bases sitting between them.

This clonotype was picked up many times. The chain uses TRBV28 and TRBJ2-5; D may be TRBD2 (7 bases). Germline V lookup: CDR1 MDHEN, CDR2 SYDVKM. Trimming took 1 base from V and 5 from J, leaving 17 bases between them. The length of the CDR3 is 16 residues. CDR3 in DNA: TGTGCCAGCAGTTTATCCGGCGGGGGCCGCGGGGAGACCCAGTACTTC. Its translation: CASSLSGGGRGETQYF.